This T cell receptor beta chain was sequenced for a study of CD8+CD57+ T cells in acquired aplastic anemia. Individuals selected for sequencing had exhibited CD8+CD57+ cell expansion on flow cytometry. V was trimmed by 6 bases and J by 0 bases, leaving 10 bases between them. The CDR3 is made up of 14 amino acids. Germline loops: CDR1 ENHRY, CDR2 SYGVKD. CDR3 and TCR beta VDJ profiling relied on a genomic DNA template. TCRdb itself ran the reads through MiXCR, one entry per CDR3 protein. Among about 200,000 distinct CDR3 sequences listed, under 50% were seen once. The gene calls are TRBV10-3 and TRBJ2-3, with D tentatively TRBD1 (5 bases). This TCR was recovered from a human donor with aplastic anemia. Sequencing was carried out using sorted CD4+, CD8+, or CD8+CD57+ T cells (not recorded which) from PBMCs. CDR3 in amino acids: CAIRSTASTDTQYF. The CDR3 DNA follows: TGTGCCATCAGGTCGACAGCTAGCACAGATACGCAGTATTTT.